This passage covers 12 T cell receptor beta chains from one sample sequenced in a study of siplizumab effects on memory and regulatory T cells. The repertoire was sequenced with immunoSEQ multiplex PCR; TCRdb's copy has only in-frame clones and lacks some. The sample holds 50,000 to 70,000 clones; 96% are singletons and the top ten take 0.08% to 0.1%. The sample comprised naive CD8+ T cells sorted from blood. The receptors were sampled from a human donor in good health.

In the case of this clone: A junction boundary mismatches the germline segment, possibly from a read error. The chain recombines TRBV9 with TRBJ1-1; tentatively, D is TRBD1 (6 bases). This CDR3 is 16 amino acids long. CDR1 and CDR2 (germline): SGDLS, YYNGEE. The chain's CDR3 is CASGVGTQGLNTEAFF. In DNA form, the CDR3 reads TGTGCCAGCGGCGTCGGGACACAAGGCCTGAACACTGAAGCTTTCTTT.

The V and J genes are TRBV7-2 and TRBJ2-1; 14 positions agree with TRBD2. The CDR3 covers 17 residues. Germline CDR1 SGHTA, CDR2 FQGNSA. V lost 1 base, J lost 13 bases, and 12 bases stayed unmatched. CDR3 sequence: CASSLDLGTSGGPYQFF. The CDR3 DNA follows: TGTGCCAGCAGCTTAGACTTGGGGACTAGCGGGGGCCCTTATCAGTTCTTC. The whole variable domain, filled in from reference TRBV7-2 and TRBJ2-1, reads GAGVSQSPSNKVTEKGKDVELRCDPISGHTALYWYRQSLGQGLEFLIYFQGNSAPDKSGLPSDRFSAERTGGSVSTLTIQRTQQEDSAVYLCASSLDLGTSGGPYQFFGPGTRLTVL.

CDR3 coding DNA: TGTGCCAGCAGCCAAGATCCCCAGGGTTACAATGAGCAGTTCTTC. Its protein is CASSQDPQGYNEQFF. The J gene is TRBJ2-1, the V gene TRBV14; D perhaps matches TRBD1 (5 bases). CDR3 length equals 15 residues. Germline V lookup: CDR1 SGHDN, CDR2 FVKESK. V shed 0 bases and J shed 4 bases, with 10 bases lying between them.

The gene calls are TRBV19 and TRBJ2-1, with 8 bases identical to TRBD1. CDR1 and CDR2 (germline): LNHDA, SQIVND (reference sequence). The ends lost 7 bases at V and 0 bases at J; junction bases unmatched: 8. There are 16 residues in the CDR3. CDR3 sequence: CASTPTTGGSYNEQFF. The DNA for the CDR3 is TGTGCCAGTACCCCTACCACAGGGGGCTCCTACAATGAGCAGTTCTTC.

The chain carries TRBV11-3 and TRBJ1-1; D call uncertain. Germline assignment: CDR1 SGHNT and CDR2 YENEEA. V was trimmed by 2 bases and J by 1 base, leaving 5 bases between them. The CDR3 loop spans 13 amino acids. The CDR3 here is CASSLQPNTEAFF. Here the CDR3 DNA reads TGTGCCAGCAGCTTACAGCCGAACACTGAAGCTTTCTTT.

Only one count was recorded for this clone. The chain uses TRBV6-6 and TRBJ2-1; D unresolved. Germline loops: CDR1 MNHNY, CDR2 SVGAGI (reference sequence). Trimming cost V 2 bases and J 2 bases, with 7 bases left between them. This CDR3 contains 14 residues. The CDR3 here is CASSYPTAYNEQFF. DNA for the CDR3: TGTGCCAGCAGTTACCCAACGGCCTACAATGAGCAGTTCTTC.

The V call is TRBV29-1, the J call TRBJ2-7, with 8 bases matching TRBD1. This CDR3 has 14 residues. With 4 bases clipped from V and 3 bases from J, the junction kept 8 bases outside the gene matches. Germline V lookup: CDR1 SQVTM, CDR2 ANQGSEA. The CDR3 loop reads CSVGAGGPGYEQYF. In nucleotides, the CDR3 is TGCAGCGTTGGCGCAGGGGGCCCGGGCTACGAGCAGTACTTC.

The chain joins TRBV9 to TRBJ2-5, with D possibly TRBD2 on 5 matching bases. V was trimmed by 4 bases and J by 4 bases, leaving 8 bases between them. Looked up from germline, CDR1 is SGDLS and CDR2 is YYNGEE. The CDR3 loop spans 12 amino acids. The chain's CDR3 is CASSPEGETQYF. The CDR3 bases are TGTGCCAGCAGCCCCGAGGGAGAGACCCAGTACTTC.

The chain recombines TRBV7-6 with TRBJ2-5; D may be TRBD1 (7 bases). Trimming stripped 0 bases from V and 5 bases from J, with 16 bases between. Germline CDR1 SGHVS, CDR2 FNYEAQ. The CDR3 spans 16 residues. The CDR3 DNA reads TGTGCCAGCAGCTTAGCGTGGGGGGACAGTCGGGAGACCCAGTACTTC. It codes for CASSLAWGDSRETQYF.

The rearrangement links TRBV7-7 to TRBJ2-3, with 8 bases matching TRBD2. The germline gives CDR1 SSHAT, CDR2 FNYEAQ (reference sequence). V trimming: 5 bases; J trimming: 1 base; junction bases outside the gene matches: 2. The CDR3 runs to 14 residues. CDR3 bases: TGTGCCAGCAGCCTGACTAGCGGCACAGATACGCAGTATTTT. This gives the protein CASSLTSGTDTQYF.

The V gene is TRBV4-1, the J gene TRBJ2-7; the D is unclear. Germline V gene data show CDR1 as MGHRA and CDR2 as YSYEKL. The CDR3 has 15 amino acids. The ends were cut back, 1 base at V and 1 base at J, with 11 bases in the middle. The CDR3 region is CASSQVQYQSYEQYF. DNA for the CDR3: TGCGCCAGCAGCCAAGTGCAGTACCAATCCTACGAGCAGTACTTC.

V gene TRBV7-2 combines with J gene TRBJ2-3, with no clear D. CDR1 is SGHTA, CDR2 FQGNSA, per germline. Trimming pared 3 bases from V and 0 bases from J, leaving 7 bases between. The CDR3 has 14 residues. The CDR3 nucleotides read TGTGCCAGCAGCTTTGGCAGGAGCACAGATACGCAGTATTTT. Translating gives CASSFGRSTDTQYF.